These 4 T cell receptor beta chains originate from one sample sequenced in a study of blood T cell repertoires in COVID-19. Libraries were prepared by immunoSEQ multiplex PCR; TCRdb keeps only in-frame clonotypes and omits some of them. The table shows roughly 250,000 clones, with 85% occurring only once. Sequenced sample: peripheral blood. The receptors come from a woman aged 60-70 years with active or convalescent COVID-19.

The V and J genes are TRBV7-2 and TRBJ2-1; TRBD1 might be the D (5 bases). V was shortened by 2 bases and J by 9 bases, with 17 bases between the two germline ends. The CDR3 is 15 amino acids. In germline, CDR1 is SGHTA, CDR2 FQGNSA. CDR3 bases: TGTGCCAGCAGCTTAATGTGGGGCCAGCAGGGTGAGCAGTTCTTC. It specifies CASSLMWGQQGEQFF.

The table lists this clone with many counts. J is TRBJ1-5 and V is TRBV7-9; D might be TRBD1 (6 bases). This CDR3 region has 13 residues. Germline CDR1 and CDR2: SEHNR and FQNEAQ (reference sequence). V lost 4 bases, J lost 4 bases, and 8 bases lay in between. The CDR3 here is CASSSTGNQPQHF. The DNA for the CDR3 is TGTGCCAGCAGCTCTACAGGGAATCAGCCCCAGCATTTT.

This chain joins TRBV11-3 and TRBJ2-7, with 8 bases identical to TRBD1. Unmatched junction bases numbered 7, after V lost 5 bases and J lost 1 base. The CDR3 is 15 residues long. Germline CDR1 reads SGHNT; CDR2 reads YENEEA. CDR3 DNA: TGTGCCAGCAGCCAAACCCGGACAGGGTCCTACGAGCAGTACTTC. Its translation is CASSQTRTGSYEQYF.

The rearrangement joins TRBV3-1 (or the pseudogene TRBV3-2) to TRBJ2-1, with a tentative D call TRBD2 (5 bases). V was pared by 0 bases and J by 9 bases, with 15 bases between. Germline V CDR1 and CDR2: LGHDT, YNNKEL (reference sequence). This CDR3 has 15 amino acids. In nucleotides, the CDR3 is TGTGCCAGCAGCCAAGATAGGTCTAGCCGCCTTGAGCAGTTCTTC. It codes for CASSQDRSSRLEQFF.